The clone carrying this TCR beta chain was detected once. All patients relapsed after autologous stem cell transplantation, and brentuximab vedotin exposure varied. The record originates from a study of PD-1 blockade in classical Hodgkin lymphoma. V lost 6 bases to trimming and J lost 7 bases, with 13 bases between them. The CDR3 length is 13 residues. Per the germline V gene, CDR1 is SNHLY and CDR2 is FYNNEI. Sequenced by immunoSEQ multiplex PCR; TCRdb stores in-frame clones only, minus some. The sample includes some 100,000 clones, 80% to 95% of them seen just once. This specimen consisted of peripheral blood mononuclear cells (PBMCs), obtained at baseline. This TCR derives from a human donor with classical Hodgkin lymphoma. The V gene is TRBV2, the J gene TRBJ2-4, with D unclear. CDR3 sequence: CASSTDVKNIQYF. DNA for the CDR3: TGTGCCAGCAGCACAGACGTAAAGAACATTCAGTACTTC.